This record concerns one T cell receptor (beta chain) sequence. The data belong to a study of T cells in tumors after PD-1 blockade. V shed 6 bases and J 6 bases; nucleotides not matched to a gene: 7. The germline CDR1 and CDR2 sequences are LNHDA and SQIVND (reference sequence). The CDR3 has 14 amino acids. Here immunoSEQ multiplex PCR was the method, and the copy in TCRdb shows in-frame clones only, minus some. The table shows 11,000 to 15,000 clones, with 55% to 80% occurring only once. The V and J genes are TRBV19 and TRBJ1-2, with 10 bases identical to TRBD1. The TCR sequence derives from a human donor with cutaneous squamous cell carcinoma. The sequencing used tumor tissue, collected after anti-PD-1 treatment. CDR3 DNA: TGTGCCAGTAGGACAGGGGGCGCCTGGAATGGCTACACCTTC. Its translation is CASRTGGAWNGYTF.